This passage covers 5 T cell receptor beta chains from one sample sequenced in a study of OX40 agonist ivuxolimab in advanced cancers. The repertoire was sequenced with immunoSEQ multiplex PCR; TCRdb's copy has only in-frame clones and lacks some. Of around 80,000 clones listed, about nine tenths are singletons. Sample: CD4+ or CD8+ T cells sorted from blood, taken in a trial of the OX40 agonist ivuxolimab. The receptors derive from an adult with an advanced solid tumor such as melanoma, head and neck, liver or kidney cancer.

The chain links TRBV30 to TRBJ2-1, with 14 bases aligning to TRBD2. Trimming at V came to 1 base and at J to 1 base, leaving 6 bases not matched to a gene. This CDR3 has 18 residues. The germline V gene has CDR1 GTSNPN and CDR2 SVGIG (reference sequence). The CDR3 protein is CAWSGTSGGLASYNEQFF. In DNA, the CDR3 is TGTGCCTGGAGTGGGACTAGCGGGGGGCTTGCGTCCTACAATGAGCAGTTCTTC.

This chain links TRBV7-3 with TRBJ2-7, with 10 bases aligning to TRBD2. The CDR3 runs 15 residues. Trimming at V came to 1 base and at J to 4 bases, leaving 4 bases not matched to a gene. The V gene's germline CDR1 is SGHTA and CDR2 FQGTGA. In nucleotides, the CDR3 is TGTGCCAGCAGCTTAAGAGCGGGAGGGCCGTACGAGCAGTACTTC. Translated: CASSLRAGGPYEQYF.

The chain uses TRBV5-1 and TRBJ1-4; D remains ambiguous. Germline CDR1 SGHRS, CDR2 YFSETQ. Between the trimmed V and J ends, which lost 4 bases and 8 bases, there was a span of 18 bases. The CDR3 covers 15 residues. The CDR3 bases are TGCGCCAGCAGCCGGTCGCAGGCCGGGCAGGAAAAACTGTTTTTT. Translation: CASSRSQAGQEKLFF.

J is TRBJ1-1 and V is TRBV19; D gene unclear. The V gene's germline CDR1 is LNHDA and CDR2 SQIVND (reference sequence). Trimming took off 8 bases at V and 2 bases at J, with 9 bases between the two ends. This CDR3 has 12 amino acids. This chain's CDR3 is CASLQKNTEAFF. CDR3 bases: TGTGCCAGTTTGCAGAAAAACACTGAAGCTTTCTTT.

This clone occurred once. CDR3 amino acids: CASGARASQPQHF. CDR3 in DNA: TGTGCCTCGGGGGCGCGGGCCAGTCAGCCCCAGCATTTT. This rearrangement joins TRBV6-1 to TRBJ1-5; weak D call: TRBD1 (6 bases). The germline CDR1 and CDR2 sequences are MNHNS and SASEGT. The CDR3 covers 13 residues. The germline V and J ends were trimmed by 11 bases and 6 bases, with 17 bases remaining between them.